This T cell receptor beta chain was captured in a study of cytomegalovirus exposure and HLA in healthy donors. The CDR3 has 18 residues. Losses at the gene ends were 7 bases for V and 7 bases for J; bases not matched to a gene: 21. CDR1 is SGHVS and CDR2 is FNYEAQ in the germline V gene. 60 Vbeta and 13 Jbeta primers were used in PCR. Libraries were prepared by immunoSEQ multiplex PCR; TCRdb keeps only in-frame clonotypes and omits some of them. Here the sample spans around 190,000 clones, around 78% being singletons. This sequence joins TRBV7-6 and TRBJ2-1; 8 nucleotides line up with TRBD1. The sequence came from a man aged 25-45 years in good health and CMV-seronegative. Material for sequencing was PBMCs. The CDR3 DNA reads as TGTGCCAGCAAGAAAACAGGGGGTGTTTCCTACGAGAGGAATGAGCAGTTCTTC. This sequence encodes CASKKTGGVSYERNEQFF.